The sequence of this TCR beta chain was determined in a study of cytomegalovirus exposure and HLA in healthy donors. With regard to this clone: Its antigen is still unknown.

V lost 5 bases and J lost 0, with 13 bases in between. This CDR3 contains 15 residues. Looked up from germline, CDR1 is MNHEY and CDR2 is SMNVEV (reference sequence). Vbeta (60) and Jbeta (13) primers were used in the PCR. Generated by immunoSEQ multiplex PCR, the TCRdb table keeps only in-frame clones and is missing some. The sample carries 150,000 to 200,000 clones, 60% to 85% recorded once. Whole-study findings and limits: Judged likely to be a sequencing artifact was a cluster of highly shared sequence variants. TCR beta sequences numbering fewer than 20,000 were associated with HLA alleles at 0.05 false discovery rate in a later analysis.

The chain joins TRBV27 to TRBJ1-2; TRBD1 is a possible D gene (6 bases). Material for sequencing was PBMCs. This receptor was obtained from a woman aged 25 to 39 in good health and CMV-seronegative. The CDR3 DNA follows: TGTGCCAGCAGTCCCCACAGGGCTTCTAACTATGGCTACACCTTC. It translates to CASSPHRASNYGYTF.